This T cell receptor beta chain was obtained from a study of shared clonotypes between healthy human individuals (dated by TCRdb to the early 2020s). General notes on the study: The cohort included three men and a couple of women between 18 and 49 years of age. For each donor, CD4 naive and CD4 memory were each given three plates, CD8 naive was given two plates, and CD8 memory was given one plate. To increase sequencing depth and limit assay-specific biases, TCR repertoire library preparation and sequencing were carried out by different laboratories using diverse techniques. Between about 0.8 and 9 billion PBMCs per donor were obtained by leukapheresis. To estimate repertoire size and how much clonotype sharing occurs between individuals, the study deeply sequenced the blood TCR repertoires of five healthy adults.

Points on this clone: No cognate antigen has been identified for it. Nothing much larger sits one base from this clone, and base qualities are not available.

Overall results and qualifications from the work: Naive subsets generally had larger estimated clonotype richness than memory subsets. Because the study included a small number of donors, the genetic and exposure-history diversity represented was limited. Only blood was sampled, and tissue TCR repertoires likely differ from those in blood. Approximately 5% of naive CD4, 3.5% of naive CD8, about 2.4% of memory CD4, and over 0.35% of memory CD8 clonotypes were shared across several donors. Pairwise subsampling led to the expectation that sequencing depth would affect the degree of clonotype sharing among donors. Incomplete sequencing was indicated by rarefaction of sorted-subset datasets, despite the large sequencing depth. Higher generation probabilities were observed for clonotypes shared by all four sorted-subset donors than for non-shared clonotypes.

Using the deep immunoSEQ assay, TCR CDR3 regions were amplified from genomic DNA by multiplex PCR. Extracted genomic DNA from each cell subset was distributed evenly across all wells of several immunoSEQ 96-well plates, and each plate was treated as a replicate. For sorted subsets, approximately 210 ng genomic DNA, equal to tens of thousands of T cell genomes, was loaded into each replicate PCR. Purified libraries were measured with a Qubit 3.0 fluorometer, size-checked on a Bioanalyzer 2100, and measured again with the KAPA Library Quantification kit. A separate single-read 150-cycle Illumina NextSeq 550 flow cell was used to sequence each immunoSEQ 96-well plate. In the original analysis: Because the immunoSEQ output held only junctional sequences and lacked quality scores, the filtering could not match the filtering applied to full-length reads. Sequences were annotated with PyIR, a Python wrapper for IgBLAST v1.9, and V/J genes and CDR3 were assigned using IMGT germline references. Any read was removed if the V/J assignment was weak (E-value above 1e-6), the CDR3 was missing, or the read contained stop codons, out-of-frame junctions, or ambiguous translated residues. V3J clonotypes were defined as sequences sharing the same inferred V gene, J gene, and CDR3 amino acid sequence. Percentage overlap between repertoires was computed as shared unique clonotypes divided by the size of the smaller repertoire. Three approaches were used to assess repertoire richness: RTK rarefaction, the Chao1 estimator, and Recon v2.1 estimates of unobserved clonotypes. Generation probabilities for all TCRbeta clonotypes obtained by the gDNA method from a handful of donors were computed using OLGA. The clones in this table, taken by TCRdb from immuneACCESS, are in-frame only. Not every clone is retained; where verified, under half of the shortfall comes from an unresolved V gene, and the cause of the rest is unknown. For V, J and clone size, that table is used; D and trimming come from the DNA. Present in this sample are a few million clones, around 90% of which were seen just once. Jointly, the top ten make up 0.14% of the sample.

The donors were healthy, HIV-negative adults with no recently reported acute infections or vaccinations. Every donor was a Caucasian adult living in Nashville, Tennessee, USA. CD4+ T cells were enriched by magnetic negative selection, after which naive cells were positively selected on CD45RA and the negative fraction was taken as the memory subset. Blood was obtained by leukapheresis, after which PBMCs were separated by Ficoll-Histopaque density gradient centrifugation and cryopreserved in liquid nitrogen vapor phase. Purity and quantity of every magnetically sorted T cell population were checked by analytical flow cytometry. From each sorted fraction, genomic DNA was isolated and quantified by UV absorbance on a Nanodrop 2000c. The cysteine opens and the phenylalanine closes a CDR3 of 12 amino acids. Solely the CDR3 DNA is kept, with 36 bases framed from the first base. Based on the germline V gene (reference sequence), the CDR1 and CDR2 sequences are MNHNY and SVGAGI. V lost 8 bases and J lost 8 bases; the stretch between them is 15 bases long.

In this chain, TRBV6-6 is recombined with TRBJ1-2, with no reliable assignment of the D segment. The clonotype was recovered from a man between 18 and 35 years old in good health. The specimen sequenced was naive CD4+ T cells sorted from blood. This sample's cell subset or site label indicates: CD45RA+ positively selected. The DNA sequence reads TGTGCCAGCCAAGTCGGCTTGGACGGCTACACCTTC. It translates to CASQVGLDGYTF.